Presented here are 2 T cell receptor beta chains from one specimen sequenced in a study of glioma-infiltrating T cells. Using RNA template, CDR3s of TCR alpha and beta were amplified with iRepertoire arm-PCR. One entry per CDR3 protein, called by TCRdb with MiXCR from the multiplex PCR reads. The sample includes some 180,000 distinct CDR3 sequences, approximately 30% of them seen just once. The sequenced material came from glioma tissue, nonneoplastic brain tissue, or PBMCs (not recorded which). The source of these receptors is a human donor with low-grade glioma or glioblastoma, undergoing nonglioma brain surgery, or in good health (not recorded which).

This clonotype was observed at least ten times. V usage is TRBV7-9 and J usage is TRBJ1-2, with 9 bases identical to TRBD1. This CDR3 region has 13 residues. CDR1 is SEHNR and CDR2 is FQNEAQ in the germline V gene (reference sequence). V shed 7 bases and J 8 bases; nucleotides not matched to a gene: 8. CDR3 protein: CASTITGGDGYTF. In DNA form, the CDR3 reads TGTGCCAGCACGATCACAGGGGGCGACGGCTACACCTTC. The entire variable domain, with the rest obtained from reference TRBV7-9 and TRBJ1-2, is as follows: DTGVSQNPRHKITKRGQNVTFRCDPISEHNRLYWYRQTLGQGPEFLTYFQNEAQLEKSRLLSDRFSAERPKGSFSTLEIQRTEQGDSAMYLCASTITGGDGYTFGSGTRLTVV.

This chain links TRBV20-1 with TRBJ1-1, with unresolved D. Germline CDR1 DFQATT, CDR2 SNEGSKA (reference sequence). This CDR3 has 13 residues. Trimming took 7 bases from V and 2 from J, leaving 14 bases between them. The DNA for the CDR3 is TGCAGTGAAGCGGTAGACATCAACACTGAAGCTTTCTTT. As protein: CSEAVDINTEAFF.